This TCR beta chain is from a study of multiple sclerosis patients with progressive multifocal leukoencephalopathy. As to time point: before natalizumab initiation. All PML patients were female, and all patients had earlier interferon beta. Libraries were prepared by immunoSEQ multiplex PCR; TCRdb keeps only in-frame clonotypes and omits some of them. The sample has 25,000 to 30,000 clones; 88% are singletons. Germline values: CDR1 SQVTM, CDR2 ANQGSEA. V lost 3 bases to trimming and J lost 3 bases; unmatched junction nucleotides: 13. The CDR3 sequence is 16 residues long. About this clone: Its antigen is undetermined.

Findings and caveats of the study: Lower normalized Shannon entropy suggested reduced TRB diversity in most PML patients. Expanded clones at PML onset predated and persisted through natalizumab therapy.

V usage is TRBV29-1 and J usage is TRBJ1-1, with 7 positions matching TRBD1. What was sequenced was PBMCs. The source is a human donor with multiple sclerosis. The CDR3 region has the DNA TGCAGCGTTGAGGGAGGCAGGGGGGGCCCCCACACTGAAGCTTTCTTT. Encoded protein: CSVEGGRGGPHTEAFF.